This T cell receptor beta chain is drawn from a study of beta chain features in type 1 diabetes. Whole-study context: Healthy donors and patients had similar age, gender and cell yields.

Sequencing targeted expressed TCRB transcripts, as all isolated RNA had been reverse transcribed. Assay: immunoSEQ multiplex PCR; the TCRdb copy retains only in-frame clones and omits some. Of 150,000 to 180,000 clones listed, about 7.3% are singletons. General observations from the study: There was a possibility that cDNA sequencing over-represented cells with high TCR expression.

CDR3 size: 14 residues. V was pared by 7 bases and J by 4 bases, with 10 bases of the junction left unmatched. Germline V CDR1 and CDR2: SNHLY, FYNNEI. This clone was seen a few times. Its cognate antigen is unknown. This chain joins TRBV2 and TRBJ2-7; 7 bases map to TRBD2. The clonotype originates from a man aged 18 to 35 in good health. The source material was central memory CD4+ T cells from blood. In nucleotides, the CDR3 is TGTGCCAGCATGTATAGCGGGCCGCAATACGAGCAGTACTTC. This translates into CASMYSGPQYEQYF.